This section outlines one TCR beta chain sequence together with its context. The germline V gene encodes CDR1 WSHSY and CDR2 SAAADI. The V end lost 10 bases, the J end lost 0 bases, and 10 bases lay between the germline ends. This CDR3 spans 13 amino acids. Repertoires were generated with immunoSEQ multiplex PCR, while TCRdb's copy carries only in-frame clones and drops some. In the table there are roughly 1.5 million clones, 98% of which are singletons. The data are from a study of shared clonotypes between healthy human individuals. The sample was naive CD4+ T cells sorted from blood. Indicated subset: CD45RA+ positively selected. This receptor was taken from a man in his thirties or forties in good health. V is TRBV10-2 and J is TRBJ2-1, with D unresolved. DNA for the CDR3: TGCGCCATCGGCCATAGCTCCTACAATGAGCAGTTCTTC. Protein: CAIGHSSYNEQFF.